Shown below are 9 T cell receptor beta chains from a single sample sequenced in a study of T cells after somatic rescue of genetic block. The assay was immunoSEQ multiplex PCR, and TCRdb's table has in-frame clones only and misses some. The table records tens of thousands of clones, 85% to 95% of them present only once. The sequenced material came from peripheral blood mononuclear cells (PBMCs). The source of these receptors is a man aged 35-49 years.

The V gene is TRBV5-1, the J gene TRBJ1-1, with 8 bases fitting TRBD1. The CDR3 covers 15 residues. Per the germline V gene, CDR1 is SGHRS and CDR2 is YFSETQ. The trim removed 4 bases at V and 3 bases at J, leaving 8 bases unmatched. The CDR3 loop reads CASSVGTGGDTEAFF. The DNA of the CDR3 is TGCGCCAGCAGCGTCGGGACAGGAGGTGACACTGAAGCTTTCTTT.

The V and J genes are TRBV6-1 and TRBJ2-1, with D perhaps matching TRBD1 (6 bases). V lost 6 bases to trimming and J lost 10 bases, with 16 bases between them. This CDR3 contains 13 residues. Germline-derived CDR1 and CDR2 are MNHNS and SASEGT. This chain's CDR3 is CASSGTQGTEQFF. The CDR3 DNA reads as TGTGCCAGCAGCGGTACGCAGGGGACCGAGCAGTTCTTC.

The rearrangement joins TRBV5-1 to TRBJ1-2; 9 bases are shared with TRBD1. This CDR3 has 16 amino acids. With 0 bases clipped from V and 4 bases from J, the junction kept 7 bases outside the gene matches. Germline CDR1 is SGHRS and CDR2 is YFSETQ. CDR3 sequence (DNA): TGCGCCAGCAGCTTGGGACAGGGGGATCTGGGCTATGGCTACACCTTC. Its translation is CASSLGQGDLGYGYTF. Full variable domain (rest looked up from reference TRBV5-1 and TRBJ1-2): KAGVTQTPRYLIKTRGQQVTLSCSPISGHRSVSWYQQTPGQGLQFLFEYFSETQRNKGNFPGRFSGRQFSNSRSEMNVSTLELGDSALYLCASSLGQGDLGYGYTFGSGTRLTVV.

The J gene is TRBJ2-7, the V gene TRBV13; no firm D call. The V end was cut by 2 bases, the J end by 5 bases, with 16 bases between. CDR1 and CDR2 (germline): PRHDT, FYEKMQ (reference sequence). This CDR3 comprises 15 residues. The CDR3 DNA is TGTGCCAGCAGCTTACGCGGACCAGCAGGCGACGAGCAGTACTTC. This gives the protein CASSLRGPAGDEQYF.

The chain uses TRBV15 and TRBJ1-4, with D possibly matching TRBD1 (6 bases). The germline V gene has CDR1 LNHNV and CDR2 YYDKDF (reference sequence). V lost 3 bases and J lost 0, with 8 bases in between. The CDR3 totals 15 residues. This CDR3 reads CATSRDSATNEKLFF. CDR3 nucleotide sequence: TGTGCCACCAGCAGGGACAGTGCAACTAATGAAAAACTGTTTTTT. Full variable domain (outside the CDR3, taken from reference TRBV15 and TRBJ1-4): DAMVIQNPRYQVTQFGKPVTLSCSQTLNHNVMYWYQQKSSQAPKLLFHYYDKDFNNEADTPDNFQSRRPNTSFCFLDIRSPGLGDTAMYLCATSRDSATNEKLFFGSGTQLSVL.

The chain has TRBV29-1 and TRBJ1-2, with TRBD1 matching 9 bases. J lost 7 bases, V lost 6 bases, and 9 bases had no gene match. This CDR3 spans 13 amino acids. The germline gives CDR1 SQVTM, CDR2 ANQGSEA. The CDR3 DNA follows: TGCAGCGTCCTTGAGACAGGGGGTGGTGGCTACACCTTC. Protein: CSVLETGGGGYTF.

V is TRBV7-2 and J is TRBJ2-2; TRBD1 aligns across 10 bases. The CDR3 spans 14 residues. CDR1 SGHTA and CDR2 FQGNSA come from the germline V gene. The trim removed 5 bases at V and 6 bases at J, leaving 3 bases unmatched. The CDR3 here is CASSRQGAAGELFF. Here the CDR3 DNA reads TGTGCCAGCAGCAGACAGGGGGCGGCCGGGGAGCTGTTTTTT.

V usage is TRBV6-5 and J usage is TRBJ2-5; possible D gene TRBD1, 6 bases. V lost 2 bases and J lost 5, with 6 bases in between. There are 12 residues in the CDR3. The germline V gene has CDR1 MNHEY and CDR2 SVGAGI. The CDR3 coding sequence is TGTGCCAGCAGTTACAGGGGGGAGACCCAGTACTTC. It yields the protein CASSYRGETQYF.

The chain joins TRBV4-1 to TRBJ2-1; D gene uncertain. Trimming shortened V by 3 bases and J by 5 bases, and 8 bases separated the two germline ends. The CDR3 is 13 amino acids. CDR1 and CDR2 from the germline V gene are MGHRA and YSYEKL. The CDR3 region is CASSQGFNNEQFF. DNA for the CDR3: TGCGCCAGCAGCCAGGGATTTAACAATGAGCAGTTCTTC.